This TCR beta chain comes out of a study of blood T cells in healthy people across ages. The CDR3 has 12 residues. V shed 6 bases, J shed 7 bases, and the junction held 2 bases outside the gene matches. Germline loops: CDR1 SQVTM, CDR2 ANQGSEA. This clonotype was seen a handful of times. Primed by a sample-barcoded 5' primer and a J-beta primer mix, a second PCR proceeded for about 7 to 11 cycles. MiXCR, run by TCRdb on the 5' RACE reads, gives a single entry per CDR3 protein. The sample has about 720,000 distinct CDR3 sequences, approximately 22% seen once; the top ten hold 22%. This TCR came from a man between 65 and 85 years old in good health. Sequenced: blood. This chain connects TRBV29-1 to TRBJ2-1; 11 bases line up with TRBD1. CDR3 region: CSVGQGGNEQFF. CDR3 bases: TGCAGCGTGGGACAGGGGGGGAATGAGCAGTTCTTC.